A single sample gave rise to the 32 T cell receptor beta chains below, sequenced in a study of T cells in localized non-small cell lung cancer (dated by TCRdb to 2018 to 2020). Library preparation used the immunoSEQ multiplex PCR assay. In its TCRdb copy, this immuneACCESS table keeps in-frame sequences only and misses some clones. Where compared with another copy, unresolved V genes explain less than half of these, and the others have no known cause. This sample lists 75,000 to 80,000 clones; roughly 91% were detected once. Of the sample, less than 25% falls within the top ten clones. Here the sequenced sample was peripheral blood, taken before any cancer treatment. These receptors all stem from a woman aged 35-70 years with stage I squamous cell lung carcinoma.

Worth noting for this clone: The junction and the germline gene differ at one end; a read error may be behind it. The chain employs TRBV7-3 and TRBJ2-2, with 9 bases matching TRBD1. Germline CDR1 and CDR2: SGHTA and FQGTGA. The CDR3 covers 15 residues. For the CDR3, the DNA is TGTGCCAGCAGCCTACAGGGGGCGAAAACCGGGGAGCTGTTTTTT. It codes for CASSLQGAKTGELFF. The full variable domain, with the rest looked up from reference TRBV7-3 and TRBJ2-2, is GAGVSQTPSNKVTEKGKYVELRCDPISGHTALYWYRQSLGQGPEFLIYFQGTGAADDSGLPNDRFFAVRPEGSVSTLKIQRTERGDSAVYLCASSLQGAKTGELFFGEGSRLTVL.

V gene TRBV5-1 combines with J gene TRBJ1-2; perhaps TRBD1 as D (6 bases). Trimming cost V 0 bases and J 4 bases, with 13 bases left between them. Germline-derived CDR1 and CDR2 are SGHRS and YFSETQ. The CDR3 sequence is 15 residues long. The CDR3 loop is CASSLESGVPYGYTF. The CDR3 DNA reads TGCGCCAGCAGCTTGGAGTCAGGGGTCCCCTATGGCTACACCTTC.

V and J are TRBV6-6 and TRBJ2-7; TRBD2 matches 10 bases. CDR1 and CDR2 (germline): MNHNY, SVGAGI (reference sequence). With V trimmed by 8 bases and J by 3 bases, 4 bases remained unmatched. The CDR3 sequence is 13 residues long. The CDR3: CASGLAGDYEQYF. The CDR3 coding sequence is TGTGCCAGCGGGCTAGCGGGGGACTACGAGCAGTACTTC.

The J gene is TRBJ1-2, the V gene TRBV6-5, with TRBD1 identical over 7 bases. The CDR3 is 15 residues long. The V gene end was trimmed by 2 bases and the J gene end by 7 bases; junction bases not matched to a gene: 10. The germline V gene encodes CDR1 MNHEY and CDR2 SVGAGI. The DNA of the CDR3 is TGTGCCAGCAGTTACACGTACGAAGCAGGGGGTGGCTACACCTTC. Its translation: CASSYTYEAGGGYTF.

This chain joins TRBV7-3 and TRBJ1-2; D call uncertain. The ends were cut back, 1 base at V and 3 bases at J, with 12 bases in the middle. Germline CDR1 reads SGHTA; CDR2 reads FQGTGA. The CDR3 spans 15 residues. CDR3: CASSLNGPRDYGYTF. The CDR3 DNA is TGTGCCAGCAGCTTAAACGGGCCAAGGGACTATGGCTACACCTTC.

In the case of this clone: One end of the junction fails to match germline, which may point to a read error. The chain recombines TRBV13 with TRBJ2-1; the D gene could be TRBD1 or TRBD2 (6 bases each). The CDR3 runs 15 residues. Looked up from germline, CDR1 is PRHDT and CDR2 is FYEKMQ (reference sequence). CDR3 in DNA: TGTGCCAGCAGCCTAGGGGGGAGCTCCTACAATGAGCAGTTCTTC. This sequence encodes CASSLGGSSYNEQFF.

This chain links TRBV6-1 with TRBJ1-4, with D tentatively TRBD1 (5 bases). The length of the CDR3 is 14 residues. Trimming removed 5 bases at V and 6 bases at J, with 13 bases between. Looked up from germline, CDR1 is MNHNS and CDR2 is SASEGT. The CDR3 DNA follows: TGTGCCAGCAGTCTGGGGGGGATGGATGAAAAACTGTTTTTT. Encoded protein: CASSLGGMDEKLFF.

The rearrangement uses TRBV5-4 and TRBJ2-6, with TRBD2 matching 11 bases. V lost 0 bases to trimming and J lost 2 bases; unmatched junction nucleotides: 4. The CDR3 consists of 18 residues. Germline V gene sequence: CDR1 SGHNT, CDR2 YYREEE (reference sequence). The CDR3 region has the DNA TGTGCCAGCAGCTTGGAGGCTAGCGGGGGGACTGGGGCCAACGTCCTGACTTTC. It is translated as CASSLEASGGTGANVLTF.

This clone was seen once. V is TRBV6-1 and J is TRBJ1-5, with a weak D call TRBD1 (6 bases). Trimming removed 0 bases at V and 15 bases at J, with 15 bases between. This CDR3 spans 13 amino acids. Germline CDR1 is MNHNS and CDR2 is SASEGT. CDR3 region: CASSEAPGAAGHF. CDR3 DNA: TGTGCCAGCAGTGAAGCCCCGGGGGCGGCCGGGCATTTT.

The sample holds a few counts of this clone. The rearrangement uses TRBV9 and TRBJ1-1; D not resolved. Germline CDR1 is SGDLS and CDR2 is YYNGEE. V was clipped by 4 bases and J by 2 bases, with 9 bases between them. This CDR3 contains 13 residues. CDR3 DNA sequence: TGTGCCAGCAGCCCCCAGCGTAACACTGAAGCTTTCTTT. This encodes CASSPQRNTEAFF.

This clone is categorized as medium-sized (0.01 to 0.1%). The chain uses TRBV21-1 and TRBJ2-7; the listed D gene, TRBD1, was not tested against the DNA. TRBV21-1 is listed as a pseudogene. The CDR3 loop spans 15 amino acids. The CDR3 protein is CASSKEGQGTYEQYF. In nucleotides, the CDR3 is TGTGCCAGCAGCAAAGAGGGACAGGGGACGTACGAGCAGTACTTC.

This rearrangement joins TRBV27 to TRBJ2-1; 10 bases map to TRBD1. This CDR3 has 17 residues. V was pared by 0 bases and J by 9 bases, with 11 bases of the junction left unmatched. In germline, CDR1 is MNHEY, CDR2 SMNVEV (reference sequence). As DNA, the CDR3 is TGTGCCAGCAGTTTATCCCCCTGGGACAGGGGCATGAGTGAGCAGTTCTTC. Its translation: CASSLSPWDRGMSEQFF.

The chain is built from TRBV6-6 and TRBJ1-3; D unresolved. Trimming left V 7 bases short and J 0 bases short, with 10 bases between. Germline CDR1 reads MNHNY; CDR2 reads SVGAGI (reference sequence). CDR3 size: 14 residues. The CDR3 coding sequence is TGTGCCAGCATCGTCGACTCCTCTGGAAACACCATATATTTT. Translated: CASIVDSSGNTIYF.

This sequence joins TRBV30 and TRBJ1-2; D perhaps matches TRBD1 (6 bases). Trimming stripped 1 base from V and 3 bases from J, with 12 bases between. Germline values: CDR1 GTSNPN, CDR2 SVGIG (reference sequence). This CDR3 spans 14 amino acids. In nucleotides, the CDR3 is TGTGCCTGGAGTGCGACCGGGACATACTATGGCTACACCTTC. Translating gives CAWSATGTYYGYTF.

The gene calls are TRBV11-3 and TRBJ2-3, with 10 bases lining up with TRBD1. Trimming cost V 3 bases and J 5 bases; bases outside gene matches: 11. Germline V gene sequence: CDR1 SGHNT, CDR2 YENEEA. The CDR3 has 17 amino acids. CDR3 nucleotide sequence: TGTGCCAGCAGCTTCCATCGGCCGGGACAGGGGTTAGATACGCAGTATTTT. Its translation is CASSFHRPGQGLDTQYF.

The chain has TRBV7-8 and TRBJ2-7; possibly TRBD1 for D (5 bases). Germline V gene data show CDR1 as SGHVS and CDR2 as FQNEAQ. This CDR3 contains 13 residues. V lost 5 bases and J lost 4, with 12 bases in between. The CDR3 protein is CASSRRQTYEQYF. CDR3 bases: TGTGCCAGCAGCCGACGACAGACTTACGAGCAGTACTTC. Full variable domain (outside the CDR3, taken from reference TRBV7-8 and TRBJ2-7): GAGVSQSPRYKVAKRGQDVALRCDPISGHVSLFWYQQALGQGPEFLTYFQNEAQLDKSGLPSDRFFAERPEGSVSTLKIQRTQQEDSAVYLCASSRRQTYEQYFGPGTRLTVT.

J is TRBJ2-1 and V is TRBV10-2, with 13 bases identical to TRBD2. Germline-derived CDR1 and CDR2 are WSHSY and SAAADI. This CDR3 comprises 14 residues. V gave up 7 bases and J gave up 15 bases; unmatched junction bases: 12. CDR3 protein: CASNPGLAGLGAFF. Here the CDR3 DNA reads TGCGCCAGCAACCCGGGACTAGCGGGGCTCGGGGCGTTCTTC.

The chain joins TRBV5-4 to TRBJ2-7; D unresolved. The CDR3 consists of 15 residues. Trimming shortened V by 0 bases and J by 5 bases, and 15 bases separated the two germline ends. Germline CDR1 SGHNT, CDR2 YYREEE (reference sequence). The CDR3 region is CASSLAGSRRNEQYF. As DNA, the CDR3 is TGTGCCAGCAGCTTGGCGGGCAGCCGGCGGAACGAGCAGTACTTC.

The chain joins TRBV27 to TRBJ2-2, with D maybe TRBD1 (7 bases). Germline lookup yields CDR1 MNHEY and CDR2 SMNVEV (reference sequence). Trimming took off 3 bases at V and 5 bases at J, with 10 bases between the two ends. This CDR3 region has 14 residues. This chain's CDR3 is CASSFPGGTGELFF. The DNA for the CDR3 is TGTGCCAGCAGTTTTCCAGGGGGGACCGGGGAGCTGTTTTTT.

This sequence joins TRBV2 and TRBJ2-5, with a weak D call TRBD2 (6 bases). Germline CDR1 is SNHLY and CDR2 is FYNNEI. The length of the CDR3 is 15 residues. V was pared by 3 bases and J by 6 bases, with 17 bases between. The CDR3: CASSDGGVEGKTQYF. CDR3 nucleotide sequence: TGTGCCAGCAGTGACGGCGGGGTTGAGGGAAAGACCCAGTACTTC.

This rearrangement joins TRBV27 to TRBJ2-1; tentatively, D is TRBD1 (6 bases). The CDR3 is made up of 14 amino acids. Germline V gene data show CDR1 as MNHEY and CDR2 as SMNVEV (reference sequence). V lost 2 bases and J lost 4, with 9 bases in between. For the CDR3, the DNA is TGTGCCAGCAGTTTAAGTCAGGGGTACAATGAGCAGTTCTTC. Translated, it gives CASSLSQGYNEQFF.

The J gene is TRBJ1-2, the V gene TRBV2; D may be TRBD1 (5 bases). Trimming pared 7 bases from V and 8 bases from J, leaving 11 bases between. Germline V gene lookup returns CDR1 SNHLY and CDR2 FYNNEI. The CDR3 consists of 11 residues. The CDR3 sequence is CASNGGKGYTF. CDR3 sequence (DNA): TGTGCCAGCAATGGGGGTAAAGGCTACACCTTC.

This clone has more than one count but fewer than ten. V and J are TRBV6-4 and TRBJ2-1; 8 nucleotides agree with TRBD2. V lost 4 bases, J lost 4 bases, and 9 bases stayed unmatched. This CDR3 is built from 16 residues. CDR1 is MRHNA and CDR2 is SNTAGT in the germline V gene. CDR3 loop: CASSGPAGGSYNEQFF. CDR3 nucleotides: TGTGCCAGCAGTGGTCCTGCGGGGGGCTCATACAATGAGCAGTTCTTC.

CDR3 sequence reads: CASSPNLGGEAFF. CDR3 DNA: TGTGCCAGCTCACCAAATTTGGGGGGTGAAGCTTTCTTT. The gene calls are TRBV18 and TRBJ1-1; a weak D match, TRBD1 (5 bases). This CDR3 contains 13 residues. The V gene lost 2 bases and the J gene lost 7 bases, with 11 bases spanning the gap. CDR1 is KGHSH and CDR2 is LQKENI in the germline V gene.

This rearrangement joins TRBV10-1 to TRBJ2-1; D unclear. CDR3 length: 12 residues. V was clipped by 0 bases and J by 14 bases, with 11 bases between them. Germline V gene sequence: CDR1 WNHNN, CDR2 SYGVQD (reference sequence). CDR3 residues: CASSESGRPEFF. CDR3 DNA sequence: TGCGCCAGCAGTGAGTCGGGAAGACCCGAGTTCTTC.

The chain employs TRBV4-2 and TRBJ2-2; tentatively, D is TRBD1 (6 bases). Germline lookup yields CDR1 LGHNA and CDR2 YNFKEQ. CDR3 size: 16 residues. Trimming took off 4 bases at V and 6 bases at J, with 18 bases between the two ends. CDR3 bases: TGTGCCAGCAGCCCTAGGACAGTGGGGACGCCCGGGGAGCTGTTTTTT. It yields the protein CASSPRTVGTPGELFF.

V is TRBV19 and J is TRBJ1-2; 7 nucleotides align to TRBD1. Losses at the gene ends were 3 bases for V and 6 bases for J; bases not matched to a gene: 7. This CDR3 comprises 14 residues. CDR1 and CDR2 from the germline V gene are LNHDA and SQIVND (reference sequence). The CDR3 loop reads CASSIATGVDGYTF. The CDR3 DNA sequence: TGTGCCAGTAGTATCGCCACAGGGGTTGATGGCTACACCTTC.

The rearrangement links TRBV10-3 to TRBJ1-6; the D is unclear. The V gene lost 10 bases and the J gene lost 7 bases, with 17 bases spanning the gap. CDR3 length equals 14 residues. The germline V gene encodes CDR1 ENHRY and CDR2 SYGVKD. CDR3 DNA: TGTGCCACAGTCGACGGGTTTGGGAATTCACCCCTCCACTTT. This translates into CATVDGFGNSPLHF.

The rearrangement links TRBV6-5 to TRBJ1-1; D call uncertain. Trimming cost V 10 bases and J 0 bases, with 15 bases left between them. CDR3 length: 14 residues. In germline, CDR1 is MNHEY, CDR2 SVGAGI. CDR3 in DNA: TGTGCCACCGGTAAGAGAGGCATGAACACTGAAGCTTTCTTT. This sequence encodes CATGKRGMNTEAFF.

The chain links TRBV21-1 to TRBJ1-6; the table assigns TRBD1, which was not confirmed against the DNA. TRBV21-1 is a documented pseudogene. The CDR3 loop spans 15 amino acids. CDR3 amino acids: CASSPPGQKNSPLHF. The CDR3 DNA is TGTGCCAGCAGCCCTCCGGGACAGAAAAATTCACCCCTCCACTTT.

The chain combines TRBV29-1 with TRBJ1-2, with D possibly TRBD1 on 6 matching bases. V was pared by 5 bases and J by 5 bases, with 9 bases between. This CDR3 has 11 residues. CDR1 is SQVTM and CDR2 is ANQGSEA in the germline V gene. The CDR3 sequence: CSVFQGYGYTF. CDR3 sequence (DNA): TGCAGCGTTTTCCAGGGGTATGGCTACACCTTC.

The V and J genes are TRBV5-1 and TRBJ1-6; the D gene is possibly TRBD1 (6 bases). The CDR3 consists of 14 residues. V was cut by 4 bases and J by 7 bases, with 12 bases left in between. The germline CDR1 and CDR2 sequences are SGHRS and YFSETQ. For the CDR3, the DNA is TGCGCCAGCAGCGTGGACAGCGACAATTCACCCCTCCACTTT. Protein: CASSVDSDNSPLHF.